This T cell receptor beta chain comes out of a study of blood T cell repertoires in COVID-19. Overall study: Sites in the United States, Italy and Spain provided acute and convalescent COVID-19 samples. Nucleic acid was either cDNA or gDNA, and it came from T cells, B-cell-depleted T cells, or PBMCs.

Authors' processing steps: Reference gene primer amplification in the assay estimated nucleated cell counts. The repertoire was sequenced with immunoSEQ multiplex PCR; TCRdb's copy has only in-frame clones and lacks some. D and trimming were read from the DNA, whereas the V and J calls and clone size are those reported in that table. In the table there are 20,000 to 25,000 clones, less than 75% of which are singletons. Germline assignment: CDR1 MDHEN and CDR2 SYDVKM. V was cut by 5 bases and J by 0 bases, with 16 bases left in between. This CDR3 has 17 residues. The specimen sequenced was peripheral blood. The chain employs TRBV28 and TRBJ2-2; D possibly corresponds to TRBD2 (6 bases). The TCR was taken from a human donor in a cohort sampled during active or convalescent COVID-19. CDR3 bases: TGTGCCAGCAGTCCCGCCCTGGGACTCGCGAACACCGGGGAGCTGTTTTTT. Translation: CASSPALGLANTGELFF.